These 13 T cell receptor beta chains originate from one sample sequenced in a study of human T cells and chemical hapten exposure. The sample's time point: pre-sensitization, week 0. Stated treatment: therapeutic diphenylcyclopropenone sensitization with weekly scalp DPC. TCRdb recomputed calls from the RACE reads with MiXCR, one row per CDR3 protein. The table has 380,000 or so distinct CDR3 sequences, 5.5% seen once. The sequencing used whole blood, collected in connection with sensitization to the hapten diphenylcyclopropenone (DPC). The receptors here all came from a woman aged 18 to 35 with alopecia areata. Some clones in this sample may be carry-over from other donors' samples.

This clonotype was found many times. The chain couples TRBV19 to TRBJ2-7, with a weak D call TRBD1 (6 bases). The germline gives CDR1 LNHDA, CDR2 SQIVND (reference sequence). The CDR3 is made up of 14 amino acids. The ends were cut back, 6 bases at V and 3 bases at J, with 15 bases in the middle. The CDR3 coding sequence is TGTGCCAGTAGACTTACAGGGTCCCACTACGAGCAGTACTTC. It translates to CASRLTGSHYEQYF.

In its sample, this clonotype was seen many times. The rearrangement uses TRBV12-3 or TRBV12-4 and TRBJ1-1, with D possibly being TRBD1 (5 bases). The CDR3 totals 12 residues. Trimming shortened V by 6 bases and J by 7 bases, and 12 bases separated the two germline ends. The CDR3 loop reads CASRPDRDEAFF. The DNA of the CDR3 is TGTGCCAGCAGGCCAGACAGAGATGAAGCTTTCTTT.

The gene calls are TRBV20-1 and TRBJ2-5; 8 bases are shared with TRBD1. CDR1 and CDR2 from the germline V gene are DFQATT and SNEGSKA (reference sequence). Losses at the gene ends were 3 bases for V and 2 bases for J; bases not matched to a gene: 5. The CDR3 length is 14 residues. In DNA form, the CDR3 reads TGCAGTGCTAGGAGTGACAGGGGTCAAGAGACCCAGTACTTC. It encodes CSARSDRGQETQYF.

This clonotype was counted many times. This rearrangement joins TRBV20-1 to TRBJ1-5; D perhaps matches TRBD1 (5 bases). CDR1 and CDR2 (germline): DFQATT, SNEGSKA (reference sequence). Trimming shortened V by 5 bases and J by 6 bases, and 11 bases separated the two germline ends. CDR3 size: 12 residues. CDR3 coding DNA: TGCAGTGCTCCAGGGAGGGGTCAGCCCCAGCATTTT. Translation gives CSAPGRGQPQHF.

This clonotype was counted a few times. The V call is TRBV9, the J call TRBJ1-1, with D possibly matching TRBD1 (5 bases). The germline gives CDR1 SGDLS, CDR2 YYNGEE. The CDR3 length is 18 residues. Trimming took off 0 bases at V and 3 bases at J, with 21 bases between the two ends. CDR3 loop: CASSVDQDEGLWDTEAFF. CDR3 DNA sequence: TGTGCCAGCAGCGTAGATCAAGACGAGGGGCTCTGGGACACTGAAGCTTTCTTT.

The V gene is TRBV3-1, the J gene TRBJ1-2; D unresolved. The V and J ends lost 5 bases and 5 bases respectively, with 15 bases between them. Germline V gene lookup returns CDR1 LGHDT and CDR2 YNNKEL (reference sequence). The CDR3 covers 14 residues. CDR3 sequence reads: CASSKTGSTYGYTF. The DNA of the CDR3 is TGTGCCAGCAGCAAGACCGGATCCACTTATGGCTACACCTTC.

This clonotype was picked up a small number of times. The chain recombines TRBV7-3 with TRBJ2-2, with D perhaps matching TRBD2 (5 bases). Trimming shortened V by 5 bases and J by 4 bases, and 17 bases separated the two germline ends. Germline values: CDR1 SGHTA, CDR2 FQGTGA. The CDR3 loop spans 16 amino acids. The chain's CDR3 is CASSLGSTRFTGELFF. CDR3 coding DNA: TGTGCCAGCAGCCTTGGAAGTACTAGGTTCACCGGGGAGCTGTTTTTT.

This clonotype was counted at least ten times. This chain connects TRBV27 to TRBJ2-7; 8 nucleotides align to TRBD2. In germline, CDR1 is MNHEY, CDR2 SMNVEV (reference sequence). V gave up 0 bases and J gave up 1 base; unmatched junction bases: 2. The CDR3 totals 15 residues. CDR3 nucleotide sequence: TGTGCCAGCAGTTTATCAGGCGGGGGGTCCTACGAGCAGTACTTC. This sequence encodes CASSLSGGGSYEQYF.

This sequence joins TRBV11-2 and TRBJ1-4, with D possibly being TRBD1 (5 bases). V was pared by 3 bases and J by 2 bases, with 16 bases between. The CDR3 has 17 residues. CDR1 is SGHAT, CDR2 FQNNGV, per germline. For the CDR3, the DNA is TGTGCCAGCAGCTTTAGGAGGGGCGCGGGTACTAATGAAAAACTGTTTTTT. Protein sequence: CASSFRRGAGTNEKLFF.

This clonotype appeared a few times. This CDR3 reads CSAREGGGGPDTQYF. The CDR3 region has the DNA TGCAGTGCTAGAGAAGGGGGCGGGGGCCCAGATACGCAGTATTTT. The genes are TRBV20-1 and TRBJ2-3; either TRBD1 or TRBD2 may fit D (7 bases each). Deletions cut 0 bases from V and 4 bases from J, with 14 bases between. This CDR3 is 15 amino acids long. CDR1 is DFQATT, CDR2 SNEGSKA, per germline (reference sequence).

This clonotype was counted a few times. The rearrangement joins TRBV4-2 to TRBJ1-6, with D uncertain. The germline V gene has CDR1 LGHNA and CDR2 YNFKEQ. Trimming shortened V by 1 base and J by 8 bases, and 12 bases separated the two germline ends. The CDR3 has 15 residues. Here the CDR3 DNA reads TGTGCCAGCAGCCAAGCGAGGCTTAAGGATTCACCCCTCCACTTT. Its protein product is CASSQARLKDSPLHF.

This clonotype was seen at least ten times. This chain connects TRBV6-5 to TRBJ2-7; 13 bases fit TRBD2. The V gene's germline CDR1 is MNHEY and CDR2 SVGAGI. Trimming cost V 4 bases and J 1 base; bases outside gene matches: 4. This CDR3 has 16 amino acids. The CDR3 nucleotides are TGTGCCAGCAGTTTTGGACTAGCGGGGGAGTCCTACGAGCAGTACTTC. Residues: CASSFGLAGESYEQYF.

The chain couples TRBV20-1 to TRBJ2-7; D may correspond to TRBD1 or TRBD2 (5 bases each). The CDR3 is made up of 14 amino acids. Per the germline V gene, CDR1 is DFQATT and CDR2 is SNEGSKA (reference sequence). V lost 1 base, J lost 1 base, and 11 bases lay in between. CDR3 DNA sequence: TGCAGTGCTAGAGTTTTTGGGGGTTCCTACGAGCAGTACTTC. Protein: CSARVFGGSYEQYF.